Reported below is one T cell receptor beta chain. Its antigen is still unknown. These data originate in a study of CD8 T cells in Susac syndrome. Study-wide points: The study acknowledged a relatively small number of individuals in its TCR sequencing and HLA analysis.

The multiple sclerosis controls comprised treatment-naive patients whose relapsing-remitting disease was stable or active. Random hexamers were used to reverse transcribe roughly 0.5 to 1 ug of RNA. TCRdb independently ran MiXCR on the immunoSEQ multiplex PCR reads; one entry per CDR3 protein. Of fewer than 350,000 distinct CDR3 sequences listed, about 92% are singletons. V was cut by 4 bases and J by 1 base, with 28 bases left in between. The CDR3 extends over 21 amino acids. Germline CDR1 SGHDN, CDR2 FVKESK. The sequence was collected from a human donor with multiple sclerosis. The source material was CD4+ T cells from PBMCs. The chain has TRBV14 and TRBJ1-4; tentatively, D is TRBD1 (5 bases). The DNA of the CDR3 is TGTGCCAGCAGCCTAAATTACCCCAAGGCTGGAGGGGTCATAACTAATGAAAAACTGTTTTTT. It codes for CASSLNYPKAGGVITNEKLFF.